Listed below are T cell receptor beta chains from one sample, sequenced in a study of blood T cell repertoires in COVID-19. Clones were read by immunoSEQ multiplex PCR, and TCRdb kept only the in-frame ones, dropping some. This table holds some 160,000 clones, more than 75% found once. The sample consisted of peripheral blood. The receptors derive from a man younger than 35 with acute or convalescent COVID-19. The conserved cysteine and the conserved F or W are not part of the CDR3 here. The order of the fields is CDR3 length, V gene, CDR3 protein.

>13|TRBV5-1
ASSAPTSTTDTQY
>13|TRBV19
ASSIGGARTDTQY
>12|TRBV19
ASRQGQGGYGYT
>13|TRBV7-9
ASSLVAQGWNEQY
>13|TRBV18
ASSPPAGVREKLF
>13|TRBV19
ASSMSSPHPGTQH
>13|TRBV5-1
ARTGGGAGSYEQY
>13|TRBV9
ASSVVEGSTDTQY
>10|TRBV13
ASRVGFTEAF
>11|TRBV6-5
ASNAGGLDEQY
>16|TRBV15
ATSGIEGTGQANYGYT
>14|TRBV6-5
ASSYSRGLVNTEAF
>11|TRBV19
ASRGQLNTEAF
>15|TRBV5-8
ASSLEGLAGGGETQY
>11|TRBV11-2
ASSLGGLRGYT
>14|TRBV30
AWKIRAGGYSGEQF
>14|TRBV6-1
ASSEGGAVVSYGYT
>12|TRBV27
ASSKNTGYYEQY
>11|TRBV27
ASSFVGDYGYT
>13|TRBV19
ASAPSDRDYNEQF
>11|TRBV5-6
ASRTTSRETQY
>12|TRBV6-5
ASKPGQFNTEAF
>10|TRBV6-5
ASSYNSYEQY
>13|TRBV4-1
ASSQEDGTESPLH
>14|TRBV5-1
ASSGPSGGVQETQY
>13|TRBV5-1
ASSFLAGGPGEQF
>12|TRBV11-3
ASSLGLYTDTQY
>11|TRBV6-1
ASSESGFIDAF
>12|TRBV7-2
ASSLVVGGNGYT
>14|TRBV5-1
ASSPGDRILSYEQY
>12|TRBV18
ASSSRGMNTEAF
>18|TRBV6-2/TRBV6-3
ASSYLAYSTISAEQTEAF
>10|TRBV30
AWRGGSYEQY
>16|TRBV24-1
ATSEQTKSSGETDTQY
>12|TRBV6-5
ASSKRGTEDTQY
>15|TRBV4-1
ASSQDVGGATNTEAF
>12|TRBV28
ASSLPALNTEAF
>12|TRBV5-1
ASSLGPLWAEQY
>12|TRBV6-6
ASFAGTSNQPQH
>11|TRBV10-1
ASSEDRGTEAF
>9|TRBV5-6
ASSTDREAF
>12|TRBV5-6
ASSYRGVNTEAF
>15|TRBV6-6
ASSLQGGNANTGELF
>13|TRBV18
ASSPRQVENSPLH
>13|TRBV27
ASSALTGGNTEAF
>11|TRBV30
AWSTEEGYGYT
>11|TRBV7-9
ASGVTGDTEAF
>14|TRBV5-1
ASSLDATAFTDTQY
>12|TRBV30
AWSPGGIGDEQY
>15|TRBV11-2
ASSLLSDGIRNTEAF
>13|TRBV6-6
ASSYSISENTEAF
>13|TRBV18
ASSPLGTGDSPLH